Sequencing of this T cell receptor beta chain was carried out in a study of shared clonotypes between healthy human individuals. Repertoires were generated with immunoSEQ multiplex PCR, while TCRdb's copy carries only in-frame clones and drops some. The sample contains about 1.9 million clones, about 94% of which appear only once. The naive CD8 fraction comprised CD45RO-negative cells positively selected for CCR7 and excluded terminally differentiated effector memory CD45RA+ cells. CDR3 length: 16 amino acids. Germline V gene data show CDR1 as SGHVS and CDR2 as FNYEAQ. Trimming removed 4 bases at V and 0 bases at J, with 16 bases between. This clone was seen just once.

The sequencing input was naive CD8+ T cells from PBMCs. The source is a young man in good health. Some clones in this sample may be carry-over from other donors' samples. V is TRBV7-6 and J is TRBJ2-7, with no clear D. The CDR3 bases are TGTGCCAGCAGCTCCAGTGGTGGCGGCCACTCCTACGAGCAGTACTTC. This translates into CASSSSGGGHSYEQYF.